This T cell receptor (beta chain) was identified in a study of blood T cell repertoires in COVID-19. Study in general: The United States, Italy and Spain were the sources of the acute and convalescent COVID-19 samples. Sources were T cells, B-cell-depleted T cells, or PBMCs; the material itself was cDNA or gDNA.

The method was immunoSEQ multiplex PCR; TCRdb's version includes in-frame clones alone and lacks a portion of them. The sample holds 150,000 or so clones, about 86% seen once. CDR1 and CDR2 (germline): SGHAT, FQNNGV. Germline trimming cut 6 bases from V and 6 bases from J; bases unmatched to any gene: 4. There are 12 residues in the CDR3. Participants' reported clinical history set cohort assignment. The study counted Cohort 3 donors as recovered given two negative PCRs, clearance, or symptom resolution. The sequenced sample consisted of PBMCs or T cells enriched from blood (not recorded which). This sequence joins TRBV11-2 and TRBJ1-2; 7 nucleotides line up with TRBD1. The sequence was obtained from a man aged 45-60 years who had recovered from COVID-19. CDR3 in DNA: TGTGCCAGCAGGCCGACAGGGAATGGCTACACCTTC. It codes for CASRPTGNGYTF.